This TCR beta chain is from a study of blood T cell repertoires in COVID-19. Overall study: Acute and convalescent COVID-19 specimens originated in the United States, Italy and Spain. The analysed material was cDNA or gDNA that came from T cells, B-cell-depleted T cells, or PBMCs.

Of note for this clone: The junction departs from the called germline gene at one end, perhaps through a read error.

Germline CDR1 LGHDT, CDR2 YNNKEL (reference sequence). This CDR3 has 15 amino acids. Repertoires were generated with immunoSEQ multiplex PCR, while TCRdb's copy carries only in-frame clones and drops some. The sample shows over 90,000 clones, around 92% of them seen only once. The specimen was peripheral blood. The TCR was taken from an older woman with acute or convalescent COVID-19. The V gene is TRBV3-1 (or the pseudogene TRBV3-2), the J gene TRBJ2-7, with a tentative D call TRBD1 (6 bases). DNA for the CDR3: TGTGCCAGCAGCCACTCATGGGACAAGGAATACGAGCATTACTTC. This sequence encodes CASSHSWDKEYEHYF.